Below are 11 T cell receptor beta chains sequenced from a single sample in a study of T cells after posttransplantation cyclophosphamide. The table came from immunoSEQ multiplex PCR; TCRdb's copy has only in-frame clones and leaves some out. Of some 30,000 clones in the sample, roughly nine tenths are singletons; the top ten hold 0.1%. Cells defined as naive were viable CD3+CD4+ or CD3+CD8+ and CCR7+CD45RA+CD45RO-CD95-CD27+CD28+. Material: naive CD4+ T cells sorted from blood. These TCRs come from a man aged 25 to 40 in good health and a related stem cell transplant donor.

This chain joins TRBV6-1 and TRBJ1-1; D is perhaps TRBD1 (6 bases). Per the germline V gene, CDR1 is MNHNS and CDR2 is SASEGT. This CDR3 has 15 amino acids. Trimming pared 1 base from V and 4 bases from J, leaving 13 bases between. The CDR3 bases are TGTGCCAGCAGTGAAGTACAGGGATCGAGCACTGAAGCTTTCTTT. Its protein product is CASSEVQGSSTEAFF.

The chain uses TRBV4-1 and TRBJ1-2; the match to TRBD1 covers 7 bases. V lost 1 base to trimming and J lost 7 bases; unmatched junction nucleotides: 6. The germline CDR1 and CDR2 sequences are MGHRA and YSYEKL. This CDR3 spans 14 amino acids. In DNA, the CDR3 is TGCGCCAGCAGCCAAGCTGACAGGGCTGTTGGCTACACCTTC. It is translated as CASSQADRAVGYTF.

The rearrangement joins TRBV27 to TRBJ2-3; maybe TRBD1 (6 bases). CDR1 is MNHEY and CDR2 is SMNVEV in the germline V gene (reference sequence). This CDR3 is 15 amino acids long. Deletions cut 6 bases from V and 6 bases from J, with 19 bases between. CDR3 amino acids: CASSLTGNPGDTQYF. In nucleotides, the CDR3 is TGTGCCAGCAGCCTTACAGGGAATCCGGGGGATACGCAGTATTTT.

The chain has TRBV19 and TRBJ2-3; 7 bases line up with TRBD2. The J segment lost 3 bases and the V segment lost 3 bases, leaving 3 bases of the junction unmatched. There are 14 residues in the CDR3. Germline values: CDR1 LNHDA, CDR2 SQIVND (reference sequence). CDR3 coding DNA: TGTGCCAGTAGTATGGGCGGGGGTACAGATACGCAGTATTTT. It encodes CASSMGGGTDTQYF. The full variable domain, completed using reference TRBV19 and TRBJ2-3, is DGGITQSPKYLFRKEGQNVTLSCEQNLNHDAMYWYRQDPGQGLRLIYYSQIVNDFQKGDIAEGYSVSREKKESFPLTVTSAQKNPTAFYLCASSMGGGTDTQYFGPGTRLTVL.

This clone has only one observation. This rearrangement joins TRBV5-5 to TRBJ2-7; D is unclear. Trimming pared 1 base from V and 0 bases from J, leaving 20 bases between. The CDR3 contains 18 residues. Per germline, CDR1 SGHKS and CDR2 YYEKEE (reference sequence). For the CDR3, the DNA is TGTGCCAGCAGCTTGCGCGGAGACTCACATTCTCTCTCCTACGAGCAGTACTTC. As protein: CASSLRGDSHSLSYEQYF. Full variable domain (missing parts from reference TRBV5-5 and TRBJ2-7): DAGVTQSPTHLIKTRGQQVTLRCSPISGHKSVSWYQQVLGQGPQFIFQYYEKEERGRGNFPDRFSARQFPNYSSELNVNALLLGDSALYLCASSLRGDSHSLSYEQYFGPGTRLTVT.

This rearrangement joins TRBV15 to TRBJ2-2; D might be TRBD2 (6 bases). The CDR3 has 16 residues. Germline V gives CDR1 LNHNV, CDR2 YYDKDF (reference sequence). V was shortened by 1 base and J by 5 bases, with 14 bases between the two germline ends. This chain's CDR3 is CATSRVGGKSTGELFF. The CDR3 DNA is TGTGCCACCAGCAGAGTAGGCGGGAAGAGTACCGGGGAGCTGTTTTTT.

J is TRBJ1-1 and V is TRBV20-1; D is uncertain. Trimming cost V 6 bases and J 2 bases, with 7 bases left between them. The CDR3 is made up of 11 amino acids. Germline values: CDR1 DFQATT, CDR2 SNEGSKA (reference sequence). The CDR3 nucleotides read TGCAGTGCAATACATAACACTGAAGCTTTCTTT. Translated, it gives CSAIHNTEAFF.

V gene TRBV27 combines with J gene TRBJ1-4; 12 nucleotides align to TRBD1. The CDR3 length is 17 residues. CDR1 is MNHEY and CDR2 is SMNVEV in the germline V gene (reference sequence). J gave up 0 bases and V 6 bases, and 5 bases lay outside the gene matches. The chain's CDR3 is CASRWGTGGSTNEKLFF. The CDR3 nucleotides are TGTGCCAGCAGGTGGGGGACAGGGGGCTCAACTAATGAAAAACTGTTTTTT.

The gene calls are TRBV14 and TRBJ2-1; D is uncertain. Germline V gene data show CDR1 as SGHDN and CDR2 as FVKESK. The CDR3 runs to 13 residues. The germline V and J ends were trimmed by 0 bases and 10 bases, with 10 bases remaining between them. CDR3 nucleotide sequence: TGTGCCAGCAGCCAAGATCTTGCCGGGGAGCAGTTCTTC. Translating gives CASSQDLAGEQFF.

J is TRBJ2-4 and V is TRBV27, with D possibly TRBD1 on 6 matching bases. CDR1 MNHEY and CDR2 SMNVEV come from the germline V gene (reference sequence). This CDR3 has 16 residues. The V gene lost 4 bases and the J gene lost 0 bases, with 13 bases spanning the gap. The CDR3 is CASSSLDRLAKNIQYF. The CDR3 DNA is TGTGCCAGCAGTTCCCTCGACAGGCTAGCCAAAAACATTCAGTACTTC.

This chain joins TRBV7-2 and TRBJ1-4; 8 bases fit TRBD1. CDR3 length: 15 residues. Germline loops: CDR1 SGHTA, CDR2 FQGNSA. With 5 bases clipped from V and 0 bases from J, the junction kept 2 bases outside the gene matches. As DNA, the CDR3 is TGTGCCAGCAGCCCGGGACAGGCAACTAATGAAAAACTGTTTTTT. The encoded protein is CASSPGQATNEKLFF.